The entry below describes one TCR beta chain. This CDR3 is built from 18 residues. This sample is drawn from a study of blood T cell repertoires in COVID-19. On the study more broadly: Acute and convalescent COVID-19 specimens originated in the United States, Italy and Spain.

Original handling: Reference gene primer amplification yielded estimated nucleated cell counts. Profiling relied on immunoSEQ multiplex PCR, and the TCRdb table lists in-frame clones only, not all of them. Clonal size and the V and J genes are those of that table, whereas D and trimming came from the DNA. In the table there are under 250,000 clones, around nine tenths of which are singletons. Sequenced input: peripheral blood. J is TRBJ2-7 and V is TRBV21-1; the D call in the table, TRBD1, was not verified against the DNA. TRBV21-1 is flagged as a pseudogene. This clonotype was sampled from an older woman who had recovered from COVID-19. The CDR3 here is CASILTGRAPPFPYEQYF. The CDR3 DNA follows: TGTGCCAGCATCCTCACCGGCAGGGCGCCCCCCTTCCCCTACGAGCAGTACTTC.